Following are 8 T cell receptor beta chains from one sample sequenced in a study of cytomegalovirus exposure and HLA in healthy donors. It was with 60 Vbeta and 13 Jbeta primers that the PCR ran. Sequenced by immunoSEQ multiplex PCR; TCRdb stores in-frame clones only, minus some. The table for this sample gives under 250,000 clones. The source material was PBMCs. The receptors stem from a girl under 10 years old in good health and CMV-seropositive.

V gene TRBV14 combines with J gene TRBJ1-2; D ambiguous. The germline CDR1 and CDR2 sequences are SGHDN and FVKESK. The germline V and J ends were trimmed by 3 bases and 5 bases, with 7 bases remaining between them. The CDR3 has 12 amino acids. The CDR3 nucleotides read TGTGCCAGCAGCCAGGCCCTTTATGGCTACACCTTC. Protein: CASSQALYGYTF.

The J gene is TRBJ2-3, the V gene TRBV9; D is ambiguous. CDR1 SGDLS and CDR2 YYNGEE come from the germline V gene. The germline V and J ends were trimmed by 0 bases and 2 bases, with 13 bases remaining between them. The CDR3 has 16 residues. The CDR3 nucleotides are TGTGCCAGCAGCGTAGGTGAGGTACTGATCACAGATACGCAGTATTTT. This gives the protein CASSVGEVLITDTQYF. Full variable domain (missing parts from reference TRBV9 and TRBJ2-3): DSGVTQTPKHLITATGQRVTLRCSPRSGDLSVYWYQQSLDQGLQFLIQYYNGEERAKGNILERFSAQQFPDLHSELNLSSLELGDSALYFCASSVGEVLITDTQYFGPGTRLTVL.

The CDR3 coding sequence is TGTGCCAGCAGCTCAGAAGCGAGCTCCTACAATGAGCAGTTCTTC. Amino acid sequence: CASSSEASSYNEQFF. The chain carries TRBV5-4 and TRBJ2-1; D gene unclear. This CDR3 comprises 15 residues. Per germline, CDR1 SGHNT and CDR2 YYREEE (reference sequence). V lost 3 bases, J lost 0 bases, and 10 bases lay in between.

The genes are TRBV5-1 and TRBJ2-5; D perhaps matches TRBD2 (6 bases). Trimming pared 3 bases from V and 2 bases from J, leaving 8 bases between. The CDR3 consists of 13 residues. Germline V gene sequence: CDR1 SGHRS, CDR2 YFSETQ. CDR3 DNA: TGCGCCAGCAGCTCGGGAGTTCAAGAGACCCAGTACTTC. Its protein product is CASSSGVQETQYF.

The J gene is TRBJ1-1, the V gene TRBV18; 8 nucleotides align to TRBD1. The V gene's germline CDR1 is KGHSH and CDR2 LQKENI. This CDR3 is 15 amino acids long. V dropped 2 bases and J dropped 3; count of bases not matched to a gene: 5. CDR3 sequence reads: CASSPLLQGDTEAFF. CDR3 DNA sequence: TGTGCCAGCTCACCATTGTTACAGGGGGACACTGAAGCTTTCTTT.

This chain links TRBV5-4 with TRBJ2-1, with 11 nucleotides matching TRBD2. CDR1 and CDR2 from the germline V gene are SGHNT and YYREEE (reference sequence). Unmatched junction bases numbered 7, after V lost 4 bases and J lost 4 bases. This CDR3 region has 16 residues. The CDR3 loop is CASSGRLAGTYNEQFF. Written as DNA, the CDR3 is TGTGCCAGCAGCGGGAGACTAGCGGGGACATACAATGAGCAGTTCTTC.

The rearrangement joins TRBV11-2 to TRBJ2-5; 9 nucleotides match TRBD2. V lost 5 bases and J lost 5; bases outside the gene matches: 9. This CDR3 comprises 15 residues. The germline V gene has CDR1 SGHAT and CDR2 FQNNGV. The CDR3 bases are TGTGCCAGCAGCACCATAGCGGGAGCCGGTGAGACCCAGTACTTC. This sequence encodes CASSTIAGAGETQYF.

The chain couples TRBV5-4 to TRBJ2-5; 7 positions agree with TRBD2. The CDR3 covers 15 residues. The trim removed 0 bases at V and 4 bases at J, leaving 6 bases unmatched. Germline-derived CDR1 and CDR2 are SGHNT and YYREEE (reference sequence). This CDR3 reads CASSLGGRAVETQYF. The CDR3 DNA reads TGTGCCAGCAGCTTGGGTGGGAGGGCTGTAGAGACCCAGTACTTC.